The T cell receptor (beta chain) under discussion was sequenced for a study of blood T cell repertoires in COVID-19. Participants spanned ages about 18 to 90 years and resided in fewer than 30 US areas. Germline V CDR1 and CDR2: SGDLS, YYNGEE. CDR3 size: 13 residues. In the case of this clone: The junction differs from germline at one of its ends, possibly a read error.

Generated by immunoSEQ multiplex PCR, the TCRdb table keeps only in-frame clones and is missing some. Here the sample spans 350,000 to 550,000 clones, 75% to 90% being singletons. Source material: PBMCs or T cells enriched from blood (not recorded which). This receptor was taken from a young man who had recovered from COVID-19. The V gene is TRBV9, the J gene TRBJ1-2; perhaps TRBD1 as D (6 bases). CDR3 sequence (DNA): TGTGCCAGCAGCGTGGGCCGGGACACTTATTCTTACTTC. Amino acids: CASSVGRDTYSYF.